This is a list of T cell receptor beta chains from one sample in a study of T cells after yellow fever vaccination. Via MiXCR, TCRdb re-called the 5' RACE reads, giving one row per CDR3 protein. The sample has about 30,000 distinct CDR3 sequences, 4% to 4.5% seen once. Material: CD8+ T cells sorted from PBMCs, obtained 5 days after the yellow fever booster vaccination. The receptor source for this set is a man younger than 45 who received the YFV17D yellow fever vaccine. Each CDR3 is given with its conserved first and last residue. D genes are given only for firm matches. Expanded clones get a size class; other rows say once, few or many, or leave the size out.

v_gene,abundance,j_gene,d_gene,CDR3nt,CDR3aa
TRBV29-1,many,TRBJ2-3,TRBD2,TGCAGCGTCCCGACTAGCGGGAGGGGTTTGGATACGCAGTATTTT,CSVPTSGRGLDTQYF
TRBV7-6,many,TRBJ2-1,-,TGTGCCAGCAGCTTTGGCAGGCTCGATGAGCAGTTCTTC,CASSFGRLDEQFF
TRBV20-1,many,TRBJ2-2,TRBD1,TGCAGTGCTAGAGATGGAGACAGGGACCCCGGGGAGCTGTTTTTT,CSARDGDRDPGELFF
TRBV6-5,many,TRBJ2-1,TRBD2,TGTGCCAGCAGCCCGACTAGCGGGAGATTCTATGAGCAGTTCTTC,CASSPTSGRFYEQFF
TRBV27,many,TRBJ2-2,-,TGTGCCAGCAGTTTAAATTTGTTCGGGGAGCTGTTTTTT,CASSLNLFGELFF
TRBV18,many,TRBJ1-2,-,TGTGCCAGCTCACCTACCTACGGGACACCTAAGTATGGCTACACCTTC,CASSPTYGTPKYGYTF
TRBV4-1,many,TRBJ1-1,-,TGCGCCAGCAGCCTTCTCCCAAGGCGGGGGCAGGATGAAGCTTTCTTT,CASSLLPRRGQDEAFF
TRBV7-9,few,TRBJ2-3,-,TGTGCCAGCAGCTCCGCCGAACCCGCCGAGTCTGCAGATACGCAGTATTTT,CASSSAEPAESADTQYF
TRBV5-1,-,TRBJ2-4,-,TGCGCCAGCAGAACAGGGATCGGGGCTGGAAACATTCAGTACTTC,CASRTGIGAGNIQYF
TRBV11-2,many,TRBJ2-5,-,TGTGCCAGCAGCTCCCATCAATTCGCAGGGGAAGAGACCCAGTACTTC,CASSSHQFAGEETQYF
TRBV7-2,many,TRBJ1-1,-,TGTGCCAGCAGCCTACACTTAGCCTCTGAAGCTTTCTTT,CASSLHLASEAFF
TRBV5-1,many,TRBJ2-5,-,TGCGCCAGCAGCTCGGACGGGCCCGATGAGACCCAGTACTTC,CASSSDGPDETQYF
TRBV20-1,many,TRBJ1-1,-,TGCAGTGCCCATAGGGGGAACACTGAAGCTTTCTTT,CSAHRGNTEAFF
TRBV7-7,many,TRBJ2-1,TRBD2,TGTGCTAGCGGCGGGGAGGGCTTGAACAATGAGCAGTTCTTC,CASGGEGLNNEQFF
TRBV19,many,TRBJ2-4,-,TGTGCCAGTAGTGACTTGGGGCAGAAAAACATTCAGTACTTC,CASSDLGQKNIQYF
TRBV5-1,many,TRBJ2-1,TRBD2,TGCGCCAGCAGCCAACCCCTAGCGGGAGGGTACAATGAGCAGTTCTTC,CASSQPLAGGYNEQFF
TRBV10-2,many,TRBJ2-1,TRBD1,TGCGCCAGCAGTAGGACAGGGGGCAATGAGCAGTTCTTC,CASSRTGGNEQFF
TRBV7-9,many,TRBJ2-3,-,TGTGCCAGCAGCTTTATGACTGCCTACACAGATACGCAGTATTTT,CASSFMTAYTDTQYF
TRBV11-2,many,TRBJ2-3,TRBD2,TGTGCCAGCAGAGATCGTGGGGGGGGCACAGATACGCAGTATTTT,CASRDRGGGTDTQYF
TRBV12-5,many,TRBJ2-2,-,TGTGCTAGTGGTTTGTCTATGGGGGCTCTAGCGGAAAGAGACACCGGGGAGCTGTTTTTT,CASGLSMGALAERDTGELFF
TRBV6-5,many,TRBJ2-1,TRBD2,TGTGCCAGCAAAGCACTAGCGGAGGACGGGCAGTTCTTC,CASKALAEDGQFF
TRBV9,many,TRBJ2-3,TRBD1,TGTGCCAGCAGCTCAGACAGGGTCGATCGGGCAGACACGACAGATACGCAGTATTTT,CASSSDRVDRADTTDTQYF
TRBV7-9,many,TRBJ2-4,-,TGTGCCAGCAGCTTAGTACTAGCAAAGGCCAAAAACATTCAGTACTTC,CASSLVLAKAKNIQYF
TRBV5-1,many,TRBJ2-7,TRBD1,TGCGCCAGCAGCTTGGGGGACAGGAGCTCCTACGAGCAGTACTTC,CASSLGDRSSYEQYF
TRBV11-2,-,TRBJ2-2,-,TGTGCCAGCAGCACAGACTGGGCGATAAACACCGGGGAGCTGTTTTTT,CASSTDWAINTGELFF
TRBV5-6,many,TRBJ2-3,-,TGTGCCAGCATAGGTCTGGGAACTAGCACAGATACGCAGTATTTT,CASIGLGTSTDTQYF
TRBV11-2,many,TRBJ2-1,TRBD2,TGTGCCAGCAGCGTGGGACTAGTTTACAATGAGCAGTTCTTC,CASSVGLVYNEQFF
TRBV20-1,-,TRBJ2-5,-,TGCATTGGGGGCCAGGGTCGGGGGTTCAGAGAGACCCAGTACTTC,CIGGQGRGFRETQYF
TRBV2,many,TRBJ2-3,-,TGTGCCAGCAGTGAGGGACTGAGCACAGATACGCAGTATTTT,CASSEGLSTDTQYF
TRBV25-1,many,TRBJ2-4,-,TGTGCCAGCAGTGAGGGGGCGGACATTCAGTACTTC,CASSEGADIQYF
TRBV7-3,many,TRBJ2-1,-,TGTGCCAGCAGCCCAATCGGGACCCCTCTGTACACCTACAATGAGCAGTTCTTC,CASSPIGTPLYTYNEQFF
TRBV6-5,many,TRBJ1-6,-,TGTGCCAGCAGTTCCGGCAATTCACCCCTCCACTTT,CASSSGNSPLHF
TRBV5-1,many,TRBJ2-7,-,TGCGCCAGCCGGGACCAAGCCCTCTACGAGCAGTACTTC,CASRDQALYEQYF
TRBV7-8,many,TRBJ2-7,-,TGTGCCAGCAGCACCCCGACGGGTTCCTACGAGCAGTACTTC,CASSTPTGSYEQYF
TRBV25-1,many,TRBJ2-5,-,TGTGCCAGCAGTGAACCCTCGGAGACCCAGTACTTC,CASSEPSETQYF
TRBV7-8,many,TRBJ2-1,-,TGTGCCAGCAGCCTAAGTCGATACAATGAGCAGTTCTTC,CASSLSRYNEQFF
TRBV7-8,many,TRBJ2-1,-,TGTGCCAGCAGCCCAGAGTACCGGGACCTAGGGTCCTACAATGAGCAGTTCTTC,CASSPEYRDLGSYNEQFF
TRBV19,many,TRBJ2-7,TRBD2,TGTGCCAGTAGTATAGACCTAGCGGGAGGGCAGCAGTACTTC,CASSIDLAGGQQYF
TRBV7-8,many,TRBJ2-1,TRBD1,TGTGCCAGCAGCTTAGAGGGGGCGCTTGATGAGCAGTTCTTC,CASSLEGALDEQFF
TRBV2,many,TRBJ2-1,-,TGTGCCAGCAGAGGCCTTAGGGATGAGCAGTTCTTC,CASRGLRDEQFF
TRBV11-2,many,TRBJ1-3,-,TGTGCCAGCAGCTACCGCAGGGATAGTCGAAACACCATATATTTT,CASSYRRDSRNTIYF
TRBV24-1,many,TRBJ2-1,-,TGTGCCACCAGTGGGGCAGGGAGTGGGATATCGGACAATGAGCAGTTCTTC,CATSGAGSGISDNEQFF
TRBV30,many,TRBJ1-1,TRBD1,TGTGCCTGGAGTGGAGGACAGGGGGTTGGAGTTACTGAAGCTTTCTTT,CAWSGGQGVGVTEAFF
TRBV5-4,many,TRBJ2-7,TRBD2,TGTGCCAGCAGCGGAGTGACTAGCGGCACCTACGAGCAGTACTTC,CASSGVTSGTYEQYF
TRBV6-1,many,TRBJ2-7,-,TGTGCCAGCAAGGGGGGATACTCGGTCTCCTACGAGCAGTACTTC,CASKGGYSVSYEQYF